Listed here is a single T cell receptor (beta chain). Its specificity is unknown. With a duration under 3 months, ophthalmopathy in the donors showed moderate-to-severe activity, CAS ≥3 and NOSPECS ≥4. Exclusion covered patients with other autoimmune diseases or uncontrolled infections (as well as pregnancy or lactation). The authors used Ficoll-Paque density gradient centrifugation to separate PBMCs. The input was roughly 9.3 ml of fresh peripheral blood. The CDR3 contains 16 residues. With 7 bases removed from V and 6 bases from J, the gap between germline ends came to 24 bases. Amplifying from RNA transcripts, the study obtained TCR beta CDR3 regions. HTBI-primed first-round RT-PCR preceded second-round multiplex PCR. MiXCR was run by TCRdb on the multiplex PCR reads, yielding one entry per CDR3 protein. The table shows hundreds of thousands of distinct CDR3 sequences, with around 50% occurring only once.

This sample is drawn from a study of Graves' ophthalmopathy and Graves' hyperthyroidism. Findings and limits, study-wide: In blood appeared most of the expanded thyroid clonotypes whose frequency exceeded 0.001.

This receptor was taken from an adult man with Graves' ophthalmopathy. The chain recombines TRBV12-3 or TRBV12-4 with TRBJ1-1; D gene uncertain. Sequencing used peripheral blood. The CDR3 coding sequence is TGTGCCAGCACATTACACCTTATCGACGGGCCCCCTGAAGCTTTCTTT. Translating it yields CASTLHLIDGPPEAFF.